A selection of T cell receptor beta chains follows, all from one sample in a study of human T cells and chemical hapten exposure. TCRdb reprocessed the RACE reads with MiXCR, giving one entry per CDR3 protein. The sample has a few hundred thousand distinct CDR3 sequences; approximately 5.8% are singletons. This specimen was whole blood, taken in connection with sensitization to the hapten diphenylcyclopropenone (DPC). The origin of the receptors is a woman under 30 with alopecia areata. Some clones in this sample may be carry-over from other donors' samples. Each CDR3 is given with its conserved first and last residue. D genes are given only for firm matches. Clone size, where shown, is once, few, many, or a class for clones that have expanded.

CDR3 protein	CDR3 DNA	V gene	clone size	D gene	J gene
CASIPASGGDTQYF	TGTGCCAGCATCCCTGCTAGCGGTGGGGATACGCAGTATTTT	TRBV6-1	.	TRBD2	TRBJ2-3
CASSLSRGNEKLFF	TGTGCCAGCAGCCTGTCGAGGGGTAACGAAAAACTGTTTTTT	TRBV7-8	few	.	TRBJ1-4
CASSVLAGLETQYF	TGCGCCAGCAGCGTTTTAGCGGGGTTAGAGACCCAGTACTTC	TRBV5-1	many	TRBD2	TRBJ2-5
CASSRSGTTTYEQYF	TGCGCCAGCAGCCGATCCGGGACAACTACCTACGAGCAGTACTTC	TRBV4-1	few	.	TRBJ2-7
CASSSPGRDKQFF	TGTGCCAGCAGCTCACCCGGCCGGGATAAGCAGTTCTTC	TRBV7-2	.	.	TRBJ2-1
CASSFEDSGWEQYF	TGCGCCAGCAGCTTTGAGGATTCAGGGTGGGAGCAGTACTTC	TRBV5-1	few	.	TRBJ2-7
CASRTTGTAENSPLHF	TGTGCCAGCAGAACAACCGGGACAGCAGAGAATTCACCCCTCCACTTT	TRBV6-4	few	TRBD1	TRBJ1-6
CASSYFTGGNTDTQYF	TGTGCCAGCAGTTACTTCACCGGGGGAAACACAGATACGCAGTATTTT	TRBV6-2/TRBV6-3	many	.	TRBJ2-3
CASSPQSTDTQYF	TGTGCCAGCAGCCCTCAGAGCACAGATACGCAGTATTTT	TRBV3-1	many	.	TRBJ2-3
CASSHGQHNYGYTF	TGTGCCAGCAGCCACGGACAGCATAACTATGGCTACACCTTC	TRBV3-1	few	.	TRBJ1-2
CASSPPGSTDTQYF	TGTGCCAGCTCACCCCCGGGCAGCACAGATACGCAGTATTTT	TRBV18	many	.	TRBJ2-3
CASSPRPGGDRGAEAFF	TGTGCCAGCAGCCCCCGTCCGGGAGGGGACAGGGGGGCTGAAGCTTTCTTT	TRBV5-6	many	TRBD1	TRBJ1-1
CASRSRQESHFPEQFF	TGTGCCAGCAGATCCCGGCAAGAGTCCCATTTTCCTGAGCAGTTCTTC	TRBV7-9	.	.	TRBJ2-1
CASSQDNRVGDEAFF	TGCGCCAGCAGCCAAGATAACAGGGTCGGGGATGAAGCTTTCTTT	TRBV4-3	many	.	TRBJ1-1
CASSLEGQGDTQYF	TGTGCCAGCAGCTTAGAGGGGCAGGGAGATACGCAGTATTTT	TRBV7-9	many	.	TRBJ2-3
CASRQLGNTIYF	TGTGCCAGCCGACAGTTAGGAAACACCATATATTTT	TRBV6-5	.	.	TRBJ1-3
CAIRGTTGPNSPLHF	TGTGCCATCAGGGGGACCACGGGACCTAATTCACCCCTCCACTTT	TRBV10-3	many	.	TRBJ1-6
CAISESRAMNTEAFF	TGTGCCATCAGTGAGAGCAGGGCGATGAACACTGAAGCTTTCTTT	TRBV10-3	.	.	TRBJ1-1
CASSQVEGANVLTF	TGCGCCAGCAGCCAGGTAGAGGGGGCCAACGTCCTGACTTTC	TRBV4-3	.	.	TRBJ2-6
CASSQTGARTEAFF	TGTGCCAGCAGCCAGACAGGCGCCCGAACTGAAGCTTTCTTT	TRBV3-1	many	.	TRBJ1-1
CASSYRDGTEAFF	TGTGCCAGCAGTTATAGGGACGGGACTGAAGCTTTCTTT	TRBV6-5	many	.	TRBJ1-1
CASSPGQFYEQYF	TGCGCCAGCAGCCCAGGACAGTTCTACGAGCAGTACTTC	TRBV4-3	.	.	TRBJ2-7